What follows are 6 T cell receptor beta chains derived from one specimen sequenced in a study of Graves' ophthalmopathy and Graves' hyperthyroidism. Amplification of the TCR beta CDR3 regions used RNA transcripts (as template). RT-PCR was first run with HTBI primers, then multiplex PCR in a second round. Via MiXCR, TCRdb re-called the multiplex PCR reads, giving one row per CDR3 protein. The repertoire includes about 180,000 distinct CDR3 sequences, over 35% of them detected once, and around 5.8% sits in the top ten. The sequenced material came from peripheral blood. These receptors were obtained from a woman aged 40 to 50 with Graves' ophthalmopathy.

This clonotype occurred many times. The genes are TRBV5-1 and TRBJ1-1; a possible D gene is TRBD1 (6 bases). CDR3 length equals 14 residues. Germline loops: CDR1 SGHRS, CDR2 YFSETQ. Trimming removed 0 bases at V and 7 bases at J, with 13 bases between. The chain's CDR3 is CASSLVPGVFEAFF. CDR3 bases: TGCGCCAGCAGCTTGGTTCCAGGGGTCTTTGAAGCTTTCTTT.

In its sample, this clonotype was seen many times. This chain connects TRBV11-1 to TRBJ1-2, with a weak D call TRBD1 (5 bases). The CDR3 has 16 amino acids. V was shortened by 3 bases and J by 1 base, with 15 bases between the two germline ends. Germline V lookup: CDR1 SGHAT, CDR2 FQDESV (reference sequence). The DNA of the CDR3 is TGTGCCAGCAGCTTGGGAGGGACGAATAATAACTATGGCTACACCTTC. Protein sequence: CASSLGGTNNNYGYTF.

This clonotype was detected many times. This rearrangement joins TRBV28 to TRBJ2-5; 7 nucleotides line up with TRBD1. Trimming cost V 6 bases and J 2 bases; bases outside gene matches: 3. This CDR3 region has 13 residues. CDR1 and CDR2 from the germline V gene are MDHEN and SYDVKM. The CDR3 bases are TGTGCCAGCAGCCCAGGGGGACAAGAGACCCAGTACTTC. Translating it yields CASSPGGQETQYF.

This clonotype was found many times. The rearrangement joins TRBV3-1 to TRBJ1-1; 8 nucleotides match TRBD1. Per germline, CDR1 LGHDT and CDR2 YNNKEL (reference sequence). V trimming: 4 bases; J trimming: 1 base; junction bases outside the gene matches: 5. The CDR3 is made up of 15 amino acids. The DNA for the CDR3 is TGTGCCAGCAGCCGCCTGACAGGGGAGAACACTGAAGCTTTCTTT. It encodes CASSRLTGENTEAFF. Supplemented by reference TRBV3-1 and TRBJ1-1, the full variable domain reads DTAVSQTPKYLVTQMGNDKSIKCEQNLGHDTMYWYKQDSKKFLKIMFSYNNKELIINETVPNRFSPKSPDKAHLNLHINSLELGDSAVYFCASSRLTGENTEAFFGQGTRLTVV.

This clonotype was seen repeatedly, ten times or more. The chain couples TRBV10-3 to TRBJ1-1; D perhaps matches TRBD1 (6 bases). V lost 5 bases and J 3 bases, leaving 10 bases between the germline ends. The CDR3 runs to 13 residues. Germline V lookup: CDR1 ENHRY, CDR2 SYGVKD. The CDR3 nucleotides read TGTGCCATCAGTTACAGGGTTGACACTGAAGCTTTCTTT. Its translation is CAISYRVDTEAFF.

This clonotype has more than one count but fewer than ten. Just one base apart from a much larger clone, this may be a read error. The V call is TRBV11-2, the J call TRBJ1-1, with 8 bases identical to TRBD1. The CDR3 is made up of 16 amino acids. The germline CDR1 and CDR2 sequences are SGHAT and FQNNGV. The CDR3 DNA sequence: TGTGCCAGCAGCGCCTCTCGACAGGGGTGGAACACTGAAGCTTTATTT. Its translation: CASSASRQGWNTEALF. The full variable domain, its missing parts supplied by reference TRBV11-2 and TRBJ1-1, is EAGVAQSPRYKIIEKRQSVAFWCNPISGHATLYWYQQILGQGPKLLIQFQNNGVVDDSQLPKDRFSAERLKGVDSTLKIQPAKLEDSAVYLCASSASRQGWNTEALFGQGTRLTVV.